One sample yielded the 19 T cell receptor beta chains listed below, sequenced in a study of technical replicates of blood from several donors. The repertoire was sequenced with immunoSEQ multiplex PCR; TCRdb's copy has only in-frame clones and lacks some. Of over 65,000 clones in the sample, roughly 98% are singletons; the top ten hold over 0.15%. The source material was T cells isolated from PBMCs. The receptors here all came from a human donor in good health.

The rearrangement joins TRBV6-6 to TRBJ1-1, with TRBD1 identical over 8 bases. The V gene end was trimmed by 6 bases and the J gene end by 3 bases; junction bases not matched to a gene: 6. Germline CDR1 MNHNY, CDR2 SVGAGI (reference sequence). The CDR3 totals 14 residues. The CDR3: CASRSQGADTEAFF. As DNA, the CDR3 is TGTGCCAGCAGGAGCCAGGGGGCGGACACTGAAGCTTTCTTT.

This clone occurred once. The chain links TRBV6-1 to TRBJ2-7; 11 positions agree with TRBD2. Germline V gene lookup returns CDR1 MNHNS and CDR2 SASEGT. J gave up 7 bases and V 1 base, and 6 bases lay outside the gene matches. CDR3 size: 15 residues. In nucleotides, the CDR3 is TGTGCCAGCAGTGAAGTACTAGCGGGAGTCTATGAGCAGTACTTC. It yields the protein CASSEVLAGVYEQYF.

This chain connects TRBV7-9 to TRBJ1-2; tentatively, D is TRBD1 (5 bases). Germline-derived CDR1 and CDR2 are SEHNR and FQNEAQ (reference sequence). V lost 5 bases and J 4 bases, leaving 23 bases between the germline ends. The CDR3 consists of 17 residues. CDR3 coding DNA: TGTGCCAGCAGCCCCTGGGACTTCGGGAGGCAACTCTATGGCTACACCTTC. Translation: CASSPWDFGRQLYGYTF.

V and J are TRBV29-1 and TRBJ2-1, with D hard to call. Trimming took 7 bases from V and 9 from J, leaving 10 bases between them. Looked up from germline, CDR1 is SQVTM and CDR2 is ANQGSEA. There are 10 residues in the CDR3. The CDR3 DNA reads TGCAGCGCGTTGTCCTTTGAGCAGTTCTTC. Translation gives CSALSFEQFF.

The chain is built from TRBV6-6 and TRBJ1-3; TRBD1 might be the D (5 bases). The CDR3 spans 16 residues. The V gene's germline CDR1 is MNHNY and CDR2 SVGAGI (reference sequence). Trimming cost V 2 bases and J 0 bases, with 11 bases left between them. As DNA, the CDR3 is TGTGCCAGCAGTTACGGGTGGGGGGACTCTGGAAACACCATATATTTT. This encodes CASSYGWGDSGNTIYF.

The V and J genes are TRBV7-9 and TRBJ2-3; tentatively, D is TRBD1 (5 bases). V was shortened by 6 bases and J by 1 base, with 20 bases between the two germline ends. There are 17 residues in the CDR3. Germline lookup yields CDR1 SEHNR and CDR2 FQNEAQ (reference sequence). CDR3 sequence reads: CASRPFRAGFGTDTQYF. The CDR3, as DNA: TGTGCCAGCAGACCTTTCAGGGCAGGGTTCGGCACAGATACGCAGTATTTT.

As concerns this clone: The sample contains more than one DNA sequence encoding this CDR3. The chain recombines TRBV9 with TRBJ1-4, with 9 positions matching TRBD1. CDR3 length: 15 amino acids. Trimming cost V 2 bases and J 5 bases; bases outside gene matches: 4. CDR1 and CDR2 (germline): SGDLS, YYNGEE. The CDR3 region has the DNA TGTGCCAGCAGCGTCGGACAGGGGATAAATGAAAAACTGTTTTTT. It specifies CASSVGQGINEKLFF.

The chain couples TRBV11-1 to TRBJ1-1; TRBD1 agrees at 8 bases. Per the germline V gene, CDR1 is SGHAT and CDR2 is FQDESV (reference sequence). The CDR3 extends over 14 amino acids. The J segment lost 5 bases and the V segment lost 5 bases, leaving 7 bases of the junction unmatched. CDR3 bases: TGTGCCAGCAGCCTAGGACAGGGACTGACTGAAGCTTTCTTT. It yields the protein CASSLGQGLTEAFF.

V gene TRBV4-1 combines with J gene TRBJ2-3; 8 nucleotides line up with TRBD1. The CDR3 has 16 residues. Germline V CDR1 and CDR2: MGHRA, YSYEKL. V dropped 3 bases and J dropped 1; count of bases not matched to a gene: 6. CDR3 amino acids: CASSHLDRGGTDTQYF. CDR3 in DNA: TGCGCCAGCAGCCACCTCGACAGGGGTGGCACAGATACGCAGTATTTT.

The chain couples TRBV28 to TRBJ2-3; 11 nucleotides align to TRBD2. The germline gives CDR1 MDHEN, CDR2 SYDVKM. After removal of 2 bases from V and 0 bases from J, the junction contained 7 bases not matched to a gene. The CDR3 spans 18 residues. The CDR3, as DNA: TGTGCCAGCAGTTTAAGCCGTAGCGGGAGGGTGAGCACAGATACGCAGTATTTT. Translation gives CASSLSRSGRVSTDTQYF.

The chain carries TRBV6-5 and TRBJ1-3; 7 positions agree with TRBD1. After removal of 5 bases from V and 6 bases from J, the junction contained 4 bases not matched to a gene. Per the germline V gene, CDR1 is MNHEY and CDR2 is SVGAGI. This CDR3 has 13 amino acids. The DNA for the CDR3 is TGTGCCAGCAGTGCCGGGACAGAAAACACCATATATTTT. Translated: CASSAGTENTIYF.

V is TRBV5-6 and J is TRBJ1-4, with 8 bases that match TRBD1. The germline CDR1 and CDR2 sequences are SGHDT and YYEEEE. V dropped 4 bases and J dropped 2; count of bases not matched to a gene: 4. The CDR3 has 15 residues. The DNA for the CDR3 is TGTGCCAGCAGCGACAGGGGTCGCACTAATGAAAAACTGTTTTTT. Its translation is CASSDRGRTNEKLFF.

The chain is built from TRBV5-5 and TRBJ1-1; D gene uncertain. The CDR3 sequence is 14 residues long. V dropped 1 base and J dropped 1 base, with 8 bases sitting between them. Germline CDR1 and CDR2: SGHKS and YYEKEE (reference sequence). The CDR3 bases are TGTGCCAGCAGCTTGTCGCACTCGAACACTGAAGCTTTCTTT. This codes for CASSLSHSNTEAFF.

CDR3 nucleotides: TGTGCCAGCAGTGAAGGTTTTCGGGGTCAGGCAATCGCCCAGTACTTC. It is translated as CASSEGFRGQAIAQYF. This chain uses TRBV6-1 with TRBJ2-5, with TRBD2 as a possible D gene (5 bases). There are 16 residues in the CDR3. Germline V gene lookup returns CDR1 MNHNS and CDR2 SASEGT. Trimming pared 1 base from V and 9 bases from J, leaving 21 bases between.

This clone was picked up one time. V gene TRBV28 combines with J gene TRBJ1-5, with D unresolved. This CDR3 is built from 12 residues. In germline, CDR1 is MDHEN, CDR2 SYDVKM. Deletions cut 2 bases from V and 3 bases from J, with 2 bases between. The CDR3 spells CASSLLNQPQHF. The CDR3 region has the DNA TGTGCCAGCAGTTTACTCAATCAGCCCCAGCATTTT.

This rearrangement joins TRBV6-1 to TRBJ2-3, with TRBD1 identical over 8 bases. Unmatched junction bases numbered 2, after V lost 6 bases and J lost 6 bases. The CDR3 has 12 residues. The V gene's germline CDR1 is MNHNS and CDR2 SASEGT. In DNA, the CDR3 is TGTGCCAGCAGGACAGGGGTTGATACGCAGTATTTT. Its protein is CASRTGVDTQYF.

This rearrangement joins TRBV28 to TRBJ2-1; 8 positions match TRBD2. Germline V gene lookup returns CDR1 MDHEN and CDR2 SYDVKM. The V and J ends lost 3 bases and 9 bases, in that order; junction bases with no gene match: 10. The CDR3 runs 15 residues. CDR3 nucleotide sequence: TGTGCCAGCAGTTTCCCCAGACTAGCGCCCGTTGAGCAGTTCTTC. Protein sequence: CASSFPRLAPVEQFF.

In its sample, this clone was seen once. V usage is TRBV6-4 and J usage is TRBJ2-1; the D gene is possibly TRBD2 (5 bases). V was shortened by 3 bases and J by 0 bases, with 9 bases between the two germline ends. The CDR3 is made up of 15 amino acids. Germline V gives CDR1 MRHNA, CDR2 SNTAGT. DNA for the CDR3: TGTGCCAGCAGTGAGACGGGGAGCTCCTACAATGAGCAGTTCTTC. Its translation: CASSETGSSYNEQFF.

The genes are TRBV18 and TRBJ2-7; D is unresolved. The germline CDR1 and CDR2 sequences are KGHSH and LQKENI. Trimming took 3 bases from V and 1 from J, leaving 10 bases between them. CDR3 length: 14 amino acids. As DNA, the CDR3 is TGTGCCAGCTCACCCAATAGTCGGTCCTACGAGCAGTACTTC. Translated, it gives CASSPNSRSYEQYF.